One T cell receptor (beta chain) is described in this entry. Germline V CDR1 and CDR2: MNHEY, SVGAGI. V shed 6 bases, J shed 7 bases, and the junction held 9 bases outside the gene matches. CDR3 size: 14 residues. This entry belongs to a study of human T cells and chemical hapten exposure. TCRdb called the RACE reads again in MiXCR, with one record for every CDR3 protein. The sample has fewer than 300,000 distinct CDR3 sequences; about 9% are singletons. The time point: pre-sensitization, week 0. Treatment given: therapeutic diphenylcyclopropenone sensitization with weekly scalp DPC. The input for sequencing was whole blood, taken in connection with sensitization to the hapten diphenylcyclopropenone (DPC). The chain uses TRBV6-5 and TRBJ1-5; 7 bases agree with TRBD1. This TCR came from a woman aged 40 to 50 with alopecia areata. Some clones in this sample may be carry-over from other donors' samples. The CDR3 loop reads CASSPRGRGQPQHF. The CDR3 nucleotides are TGTGCCAGCAGCCCCAGGGGGAGAGGGCAGCCCCAGCATTTT.